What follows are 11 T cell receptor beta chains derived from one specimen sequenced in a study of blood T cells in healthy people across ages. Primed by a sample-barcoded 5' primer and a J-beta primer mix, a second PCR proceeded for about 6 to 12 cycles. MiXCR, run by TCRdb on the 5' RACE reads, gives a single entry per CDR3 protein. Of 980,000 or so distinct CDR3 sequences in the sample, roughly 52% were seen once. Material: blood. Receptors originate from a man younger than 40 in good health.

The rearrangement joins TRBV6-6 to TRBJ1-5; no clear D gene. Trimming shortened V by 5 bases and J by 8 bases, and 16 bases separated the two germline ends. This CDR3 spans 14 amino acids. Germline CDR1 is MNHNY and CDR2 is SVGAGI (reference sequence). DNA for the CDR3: TGTGCCAGCAGTCCTATCTACGTTCATGAGCCCCAGCATTTT. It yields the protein CASSPIYVHEPQHF.

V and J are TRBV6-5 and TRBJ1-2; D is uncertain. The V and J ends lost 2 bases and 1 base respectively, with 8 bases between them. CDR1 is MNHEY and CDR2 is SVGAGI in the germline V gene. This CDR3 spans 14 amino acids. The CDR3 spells CASSYGMGNYGYTF. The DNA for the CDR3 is TGTGCCAGCAGTTACGGTATGGGTAACTATGGCTACACCTTC.

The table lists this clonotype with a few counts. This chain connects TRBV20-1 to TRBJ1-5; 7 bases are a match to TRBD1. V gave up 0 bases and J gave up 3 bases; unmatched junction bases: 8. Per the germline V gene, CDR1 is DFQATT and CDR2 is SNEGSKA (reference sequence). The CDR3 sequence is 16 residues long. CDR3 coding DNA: TGCAGTGCTAGAGACCCCCTCCAGGGGGACAATCAGCCCCAGCATTTT. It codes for CSARDPLQGDNQPQHF.

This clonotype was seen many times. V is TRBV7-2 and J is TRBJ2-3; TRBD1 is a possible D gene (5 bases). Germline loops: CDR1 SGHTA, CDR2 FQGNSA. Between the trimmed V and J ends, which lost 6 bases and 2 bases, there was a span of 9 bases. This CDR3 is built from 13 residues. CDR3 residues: CASRGVPTDTQYF. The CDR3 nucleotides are TGTGCCAGCAGAGGGGTACCCACAGATACGCAGTATTTT.

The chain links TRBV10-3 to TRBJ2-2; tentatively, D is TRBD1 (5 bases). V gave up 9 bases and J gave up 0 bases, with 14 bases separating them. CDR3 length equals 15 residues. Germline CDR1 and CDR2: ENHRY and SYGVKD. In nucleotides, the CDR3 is TGTGCCATTCCGGCAGGACAAGCGAACACCGGGGAGCTGTTTTTT. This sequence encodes CAIPAGQANTGELFF.

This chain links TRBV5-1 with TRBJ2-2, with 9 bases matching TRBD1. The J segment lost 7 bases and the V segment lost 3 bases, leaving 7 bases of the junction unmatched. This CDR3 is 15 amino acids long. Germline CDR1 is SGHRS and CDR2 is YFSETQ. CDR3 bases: TGCGCCAGCAGCTGGGGACAGGGCGTCGGCGGGGAGCTGTTTTTT. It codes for CASSWGQGVGGELFF.

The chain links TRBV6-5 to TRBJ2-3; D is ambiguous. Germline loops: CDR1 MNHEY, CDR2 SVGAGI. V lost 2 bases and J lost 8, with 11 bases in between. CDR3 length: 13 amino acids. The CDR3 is CASSYPSGGTQYF. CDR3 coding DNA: TGTGCCAGCAGTTACCCCTCGGGCGGTACGCAGTATTTT.

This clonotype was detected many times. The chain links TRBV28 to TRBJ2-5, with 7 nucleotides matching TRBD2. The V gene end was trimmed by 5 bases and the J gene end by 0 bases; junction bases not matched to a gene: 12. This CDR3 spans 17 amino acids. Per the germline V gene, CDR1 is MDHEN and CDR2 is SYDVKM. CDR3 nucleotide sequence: TGTGCCAGCAGTATCCCCTCGACTAGCCGGTACCAAGAGACCCAGTACTTC. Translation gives CASSIPSTSRYQETQYF.

CDR3 residues: CSAVPGPISYNSPLHF. CDR3 sequence (DNA): TGCAGTGCTGTCCCGGGACCGATCTCCTATAATTCACCCCTCCACTTT. The rearrangement links TRBV20-1 to TRBJ1-6; D might be TRBD1 (5 bases). Per germline, CDR1 DFQATT and CDR2 SNEGSKA (reference sequence). The CDR3 length is 16 residues. Deletions cut 5 bases from V and 0 bases from J, with 14 bases between.

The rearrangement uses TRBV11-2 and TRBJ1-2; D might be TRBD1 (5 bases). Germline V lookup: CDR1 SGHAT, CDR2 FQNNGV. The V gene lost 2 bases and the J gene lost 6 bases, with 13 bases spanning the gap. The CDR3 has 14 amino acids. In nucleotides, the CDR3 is TGTGCCAGCAGCTTATTTAGTTCGGGGGATGGCTACACCTTC. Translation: CASSLFSSGDGYTF. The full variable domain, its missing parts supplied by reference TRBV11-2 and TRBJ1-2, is EAGVAQSPRYKIIEKRQSVAFWCNPISGHATLYWYQQILGQGPKLLIQFQNNGVVDDSQLPKDRFSAERLKGVDSTLKIQPAKLEDSAVYLCASSLFSSGDGYTFGSGTRLTVV.

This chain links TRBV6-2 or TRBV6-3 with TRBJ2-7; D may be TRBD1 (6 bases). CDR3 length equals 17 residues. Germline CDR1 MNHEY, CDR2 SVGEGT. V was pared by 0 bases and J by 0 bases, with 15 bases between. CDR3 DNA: TGTGCCAGCAGTTACTCTTTCGGACAGCCAAGCTCCTACGAGCAGTACTTC. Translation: CASSYSFGQPSSYEQYF.